The 3 T cell receptor beta chains presented below share a single source sample, sequenced in a study of OX40 agonist ivuxolimab in advanced cancers. Only in-frame clones appear in the TCRdb table, and some are missing; sequencing was by immunoSEQ multiplex PCR. The table records 50,000 to 70,000 clones, about 89% of them present only once. Specimen: CD4+ or CD8+ T cells sorted from blood, collected in a trial of the OX40 agonist ivuxolimab. Receptor source: an adult with an advanced solid tumor such as melanoma, head and neck, liver or kidney cancer.

V and J are TRBV7-2 and TRBJ2-1; D is undetermined. Per germline, CDR1 SGHTA and CDR2 FQGNSA. CDR3 length equals 15 residues. Deletions cut 2 bases from V and 2 bases from J, with 10 bases between. CDR3 sequence reads: CASSLFAATYNEQFF. CDR3 nucleotide sequence: TGTGCCAGCAGCTTATTTGCAGCCACCTACAATGAGCAGTTCTTC.

This sequence joins TRBV2 and TRBJ2-1; the D is unclear. This CDR3 comprises 16 residues. Germline V lookup: CDR1 SNHLY, CDR2 FYNNEI. Trimming removed 2 bases at V and 2 bases at J, with 13 bases between. CDR3: CASSEYGRITYNEQFF. The CDR3 DNA is TGTGCCAGCAGTGAATACGGCAGGATTACCTACAATGAGCAGTTCTTC.

This clone appeared a single time. The rearrangement joins TRBV6-6 to TRBJ1-5; D is unclear. Germline CDR1 MNHNY, CDR2 SVGAGI (reference sequence). There are 12 residues in the CDR3. Trimming took off 6 bases at V and 3 bases at J, with 6 bases between the two ends. For the CDR3, the DNA is TGTGCCAGCAGGGAGCCCAATCAGCCCCAGCATTTT. Amino acids: CASREPNQPQHF.